These 21 T cell receptor beta chains share one sample of origin, sequenced in a study of beta chain features in type 1 diabetes. These receptors have no identified antigens. Study-level points and caveats: Patients with Type 1 diabetes showed moderately but significantly shorter TCRB CDR3s in all four CD4+ subsets.

All of the isolated RNA was reverse transcribed, so expressed TCRB transcripts were sequenced. Only in-frame clones appear in the TCRdb table, and some are missing; sequencing was by immunoSEQ multiplex PCR. The data contain about 170,000 clones, approximately 8% of them singletons. The sequenced sample was central memory CD4+ T cells from blood. The receptors originated from a woman in her thirties or forties with type 1 diabetes.

This clone was picked up a small number of times. The chain uses TRBV7-9 and TRBJ2-7; 14 nucleotides agree with TRBD2. Germline lookup yields CDR1 SEHNR and CDR2 FQNEAQ (reference sequence). V gave up 1 base and J gave up 2 bases; unmatched junction bases: 4. The CDR3 spans 17 residues. The CDR3 reads CASSLGPGLAGAYEQYF. The CDR3 region has the DNA TGTGCCAGCAGCTTAGGCCCGGGACTAGCGGGGGCCTACGAGCAGTACTTC.

The chain uses TRBV15 and TRBJ1-5, with 8 bases aligning to TRBD1. The CDR3 length is 16 residues. CDR1 is LNHNV, CDR2 YYDKDF, per germline (reference sequence). With 0 bases clipped from V and 5 bases from J, the junction kept 6 bases outside the gene matches. CDR3 amino acids: CATSRDPDREDQPQHF. The CDR3 DNA sequence: TGTGCCACCAGCAGAGACCCGGACAGGGAGGATCAGCCCCAGCATTTT. The complete variable domain, with remaining parts taken from reference TRBV15 and TRBJ1-5, reads DAMVIQNPRYQVTQFGKPVTLSCSQTLNHNVMYWYQQKSSQAPKLLFHYYDKDFNNEADTPDNFQSRRPNTSFCFLDIRSPGLGDTAMYLCATSRDPDREDQPQHFGDGTRLSIL.

Only a few counts were recorded for this clone. V gene TRBV23-1 combines with J gene TRBJ1-5; TRBD1 might be the D (5 bases). TRBV23-1 is reported as an ORF; its role is uncertain. Trimming pared 11 bases from V and 7 bases from J, leaving 15 bases between. The CDR3 loop spans 12 amino acids. The CDR3 DNA reads TGCGCCTTGCCAGGGTTTTGCCAGCCCCAGCATTTT. Its protein is CALPGFCQPQHF.

The chain has TRBV15 and TRBJ1-1, with a possible D match to TRBD1 (6 bases). The CDR3 totals 17 residues. Germline V gene data show CDR1 as LNHNV and CDR2 as YYDKDF (reference sequence). The germline V and J ends were trimmed by 2 bases and 1 base, with 17 bases remaining between them. CDR3 region: CATSRLRGLNENTEAFF. The CDR3 bases are TGTGCCACCAGCAGACTCAGGGGTCTTAATGAGAACACTGAAGCTTTCTTT.

This clone was recorded a few times. This chain joins TRBV7-2 and TRBJ1-1, with a possible D match to TRBD1 (6 bases). Germline V lookup: CDR1 SGHTA, CDR2 FQGNSA. V was pared by 5 bases and J by 1 base, with 20 bases between. The CDR3 sequence is 17 residues long. CDR3 in DNA: TGTGCCAGCAGCCGAGGGACCGGGGGGGCGGCGAACACTGAAGCTTTCTTT. Protein sequence: CASSRGTGGAANTEAFF.

This clone has only a few counts. The chain employs TRBV7-2 and TRBJ1-5, with D hard to call. The CDR3 covers 15 residues. Trimming left V 1 base short and J 4 bases short, with 11 bases between. Germline CDR1 reads SGHTA; CDR2 reads FQGNSA. CDR3: CASSLVGGENQPQHF. The CDR3 coding sequence is TGTGCCAGCAGCTTAGTTGGCGGAGAGAATCAGCCCCAGCATTTT.

This clone has a handful of counts. The V and J genes are TRBV9 and TRBJ2-1; TRBD2 is a possible D gene (5 bases). Germline V gene lookup returns CDR1 SGDLS and CDR2 YYNGEE. Deletions cut 4 bases from V and 2 bases from J, with 10 bases between. The CDR3 has 14 amino acids. The CDR3 sequence is CASSTGDPYNEQFF. The CDR3, as DNA: TGTGCCAGCAGCACCGGGGATCCCTACAATGAGCAGTTCTTC.

This chain links TRBV6-5 with TRBJ2-5, with a weak D call TRBD2 (5 bases). CDR1 and CDR2 (germline): MNHEY, SVGAGI. The V end was cut by 4 bases, the J end by 4 bases, with 10 bases between. The CDR3 is 13 residues long. CDR3 bases: TGTGCCAGCAGTTCAGACTATCGAGAGACCCAGTACTTC. It is translated as CASSSDYRETQYF.

V is TRBV12-5 and J is TRBJ2-3; 11 bases match TRBD2. The CDR3 contains 16 residues. V shed 7 bases and J 6 bases; nucleotides not matched to a gene: 12. Looked up from germline, CDR1 is LGHNT and CDR2 is FRNRAP. The CDR3 loop is CASAPGASGGPDTQYF. The CDR3 bases are TGTGCTAGTGCCCCTGGCGCTAGCGGGGGGCCGGATACGCAGTATTTT. The full variable domain, its missing parts supplied by reference TRBV12-5 and TRBJ2-3, is DARVTQTPRHKVTEMGQEVTMRCQPILGHNTVFWYRQTMMQGLELLAYFRNRAPLDDSGMPKDRFSAEMPDATLATLKIQPSEPRDSAVYFCASAPGASGGPDTQYFGPGTRLTVL.

The chain recombines TRBV6-5 with TRBJ1-1; perhaps TRBD1 as D (6 bases). V lost 0 bases, J lost 5 bases, and 13 bases lay in between. The CDR3 extends over 15 amino acids. The V gene's germline CDR1 is MNHEY and CDR2 SVGAGI. CDR3 nucleotides: TGTGCCAGCAGTTACTCGGCCACAGGGATGACTGAAGCTTTCTTT. Translating gives CASSYSATGMTEAFF.

This clone has just a few counts. V and J are TRBV28 and TRBJ1-4; 7 nucleotides agree with TRBD1. CDR3 size: 14 residues. The germline V gene has CDR1 MDHEN and CDR2 SYDVKM. V shed 7 bases, J shed 4 bases, and the junction held 6 bases outside the gene matches. This chain's CDR3 is CASKGGQYNEKLFF. Written as DNA, the CDR3 is TGTGCCAGCAAGGGGGGACAGTATAATGAAAAACTGTTTTTT.

Only a few counts were recorded for this clone. The chain links TRBV30 to TRBJ2-5, with 7 bases aligning to TRBD1. Germline lookup yields CDR1 GTSNPN and CDR2 SVGIG (reference sequence). V lost 5 bases and J lost 4; bases outside the gene matches: 7. This CDR3 comprises 13 residues. The CDR3 reads CAWGWGQLETQYF. As DNA, the CDR3 is TGTGCCTGGGGTTGGGGACAGCTAGAGACCCAGTACTTC.

In its sample, this clone was seen a few times. The rearrangement links TRBV2 to TRBJ2-2; no definite D call. Trimming left V 4 bases short and J 3 bases short, with 6 bases between. The CDR3 spans 13 residues. Germline-derived CDR1 and CDR2 are SNHLY and FYNNEI. This chain's CDR3 is CASSGDYTGELFF. CDR3 coding DNA: TGTGCCAGCAGTGGAGACTACACCGGGGAGCTGTTTTTT.

This clone came up a few times. The chain links TRBV7-2 to TRBJ1-5, with no clear D. The germline CDR1 and CDR2 sequences are SGHTA and FQGNSA. The CDR3 is made up of 14 amino acids. V gave up 1 base and J gave up 7 bases, with 11 bases separating them. CDR3 in amino acids: CASSLDRGGQPQHF. Here the CDR3 DNA reads TGTGCCAGCAGCTTAGATCGGGGAGGGCAGCCCCAGCATTTT.

The V call is TRBV5-1, the J call TRBJ2-1; TRBD2 matches 10 bases. Trimming took 4 bases from V and 8 from J; bases not matched to a gene: 9. Germline CDR1 and CDR2: SGHRS and YFSETQ. The CDR3 extends over 15 amino acids. Here the CDR3 DNA reads TGCGCCAGCAGCAGGGCTAGCGGGGGAAGCTATGAGCAGTTCTTC. The encoded protein is CASSRASGGSYEQFF.

This clone was seen a handful of times. For the CDR3, the DNA is TGTGCCAGCAGTGAAGGGGGGTCCGGGACAGCGGGTGAAAAACTGTTTTTT. Protein sequence: CASSEGGSGTAGEKLFF. The chain couples TRBV6-1 to TRBJ1-4; 7 nucleotides line up with TRBD1. The CDR3 consists of 17 residues. J gave up 7 bases and V 1 base, and 12 bases lay outside the gene matches. Germline lookup yields CDR1 MNHNS and CDR2 SASEGT.

This chain uses TRBV29-1 with TRBJ2-7, with D maybe TRBD1 (5 bases). This CDR3 comprises 12 residues. Per germline, CDR1 SQVTM and CDR2 ANQGSEA. V was clipped by 4 bases and J by 6 bases, with 13 bases between them. CDR3 region: CSVAQGKAEQYF. As DNA, the CDR3 is TGCAGCGTTGCGCAGGGTAAAGCCGAGCAGTACTTC.

This clone was observed a handful of times. CDR3: CASSAGLVTDTQYF. CDR3 sequence (DNA): TGTGCCAGCAGCGCAGGACTAGTAACAGATACGCAGTATTTT. V and J are TRBV7-2 and TRBJ2-3, with TRBD2 matching over 7 bases. Germline lookup yields CDR1 SGHTA and CDR2 FQGNSA. Germline trimming cut 5 bases from V and 3 bases from J; bases unmatched to any gene: 5. The length of the CDR3 is 14 residues.

This clone was counted only a few times. The chain couples TRBV29-1 to TRBJ2-1, with D possibly being TRBD2 (5 bases). Per germline, CDR1 SQVTM and CDR2 ANQGSEA. The V gene lost 6 bases and the J gene lost 0 bases, with 15 bases spanning the gap. This CDR3 is built from 15 residues. The chain's CDR3 is CSVPPREYSYNEQFF. CDR3 nucleotides: TGCAGCGTCCCCCCGAGGGAATACTCCTACAATGAGCAGTTCTTC.

This clone was seen ten or more times. The V call is TRBV28, the J call TRBJ2-3; possible D gene TRBD1, 6 bases. With 2 bases removed from V and 6 bases from J, the gap between germline ends came to 12 bases. CDR1 MDHEN and CDR2 SYDVKM come from the germline V gene. CDR3 length: 14 amino acids. This CDR3 reads CASSLPGAGDTQYF. As DNA, the CDR3 is TGTGCCAGCAGTTTACCAGGGGCAGGGGATACGCAGTATTTT.

This clone was recorded a few times. The chain employs TRBV13 and TRBJ1-5; TRBD1 agrees at 8 bases. Germline CDR1 and CDR2: PRHDT and FYEKMQ (reference sequence). Germline trimming cut 0 bases from V and 7 bases from J; bases unmatched to any gene: 5. The CDR3 loop spans 15 amino acids. The CDR3 DNA is TGTGCCAGCAGCTTAGGCCGAACAGGGGGGCAGCCCCAGCATTTT. This translates into CASSLGRTGGQPQHF.